The T cell receptor beta chain under discussion was sequenced for a study of radiotherapy plus CTLA-4 blockade in lung cancer. The study's findings and limits: Radiotherapy was combined with ipilimumab, and tumor-derived TCR clones then expanded in blood.

This table comes from immunoSEQ multiplex PCR, and its TCRdb copy is limited to in-frame clones, with some not included. The table shows fewer than 65,000 clones, with about 80% occurring only once. Looked up from germline, CDR1 is SEHNR and CDR2 is FQNEAQ (reference sequence). The CDR3 consists of 14 residues. Between the trimmed V and J ends, which lost 3 bases and 2 bases, there was a span of 9 bases. As for this clone: As yet, its antigen is unknown.

The sample here was peripheral blood, taken from a patient treated with radiotherapy plus ipilimumab. The sequence was collected from a human donor with non-small cell lung cancer whose response to radiotherapy plus ipilimumab could not be evaluated. V usage is TRBV7-9 and J usage is TRBJ2-3; a weak D match, TRBD2 (6 bases). For the CDR3, the DNA is TGTGCCAGCAGCTTCGGGGGTGACACAGATACGCAGTATTTT. Protein sequence: CASSFGGDTDTQYF.